The sample holds a few counts of the clone carrying this T cell receptor beta chain. The antigen is undetermined. Germline-derived CDR1 and CDR2 are SGHTA and FQGTGA. The CDR3 runs 15 residues. Trimming removed 0 bases from V and 6 bases from J; junction bases left unmatched: 5. These data belong to a study of T-cell memory formation after mild COVID-19. TCRdb ran MiXCR on the 5' RACE reads and lists one entry per CDR3 protein. The data show roughly 190,000 distinct CDR3 sequences, about 10% seen once. Notes on the study in general: Among CD4+ contracting clones, most were CM and EM, and CD8+ ones EMRA.

The V and J genes are TRBV7-3 and TRBJ2-7; 10 nucleotides align to TRBD2. Material: PBMCs or a T cell subset sorted from them (not recorded which). This sequence originates from a man younger than 35 who had mild COVID-19 (a few samples of this study predate the infection). Cell type and time point are not known. The CDR3 spells CASSLTLAGSLEQYF. CDR3 in DNA: TGTGCCAGCAGCTTAACACTAGCGGGGAGCCTCGAGCAGTACTTC. Variable domain in full (rest from reference TRBV7-3 and TRBJ2-7): GAGVSQTPSNKVTEKGKYVELRCDPISGHTALYWYRQSLGQGPEFLIYFQGTGAADDSGLPNDRFFAVRPEGSVSTLKIQRTERGDSAVYLCASSLTLAGSLEQYFGPGTRLTVT.